This entry describes one TCR beta chain. Its binding antigen is unknown. Base qualities are not at hand, and no much larger clone is one base apart. In total, roughly 710 healthy bone marrow donors made up the cohort. Cohort members were all nominally healthy when sampled, although unrecorded immune exposures were likely present. The donor tested CMV seronegative, placing the donor among the 300 to 450 seronegative members of the cohort. Every donor gave a peripheral blood sample, and the peripheral blood mononuclear cells from that sample were used for TCR beta sequencing. Genomic DNA extraction from the blood cell samples was performed with the Qiagen DNeasy Blood Extraction Kit. These data are taken from a study of cytomegalovirus exposure and HLA in healthy donors (dated by TCRdb to the late 2010s). Regarding the research as a whole: In an earlier analysis of some 550 of the donors, 250 to 350 Gb of sequence data and approximately 120 million unique TCR beta sequences from 180 million or so T cells were reported. Among some 400 genotyped donors of the cohort, an average of about 240,000 unique TCR beta nucleotide sequences were sequenced per donor, around a sixth of them non-productive. The study aimed to test whether signatures of past pathogen exposure could be identified by cataloging public T cell receptors. Donor age, sex, ethnicity and CMV serostatus were collected together with the repertoire data. In a later analysis, previously published TCR beta repertoires from 550 to 700 donors were re-analyzed and high-resolution HLA genotyping was added so that TCR occurrence patterns could be studied. Both class I and class II loci were covered by HLA typing, at four-digit resolution. Besides the first cohort of roughly 640 subjects, a separate validation cohort made up of roughly 120 different subjects was used. Of the approximately 400 genotyped donors, 81% fell in the genetic ancestry cluster associated with self-reported Caucasian donors. High-throughput TCR immunosequencing, statistical association of individual TCRs with disease status, and machine learning were combined to predict cytomegalovirus infection status. In the later analysis, no new phenotypic data were used to find candidate immune exposures; instead, reliance was placed on TCR beta sequences and their occurrence across donors. An earlier analysis of roughly 600 of the donors used high-throughput TCR beta sequencing to judge whether each TCR beta V gene segment behaved as functional or pseudogenic. Four to six DR-DQ haplotypes were handled as single units for association and clustering because linkage in the cohort was strong. Typing coverage differed by locus: A, B, C, DRB1 and DQB1 were typed in roughly 629-640 donors, DQA1 in about 500, DPA1 in roughly 590, and DPB1 in just under 490. Roughly 300 gigabases of sequencing data and roughly 90 million unique TCR sequences were included in an early release covering several hundred HLA-typed donors. Every repertoire in the discovery cohort had been generated on one and the same sequencing platform. A later genetic analysis used genome-wide SNP genotypes for about three fifths of the roughly 700 donors, treating that subset as a discovery cohort. The study used immunosequencing to profile the T cell repertoires of some 600 subjects and linked those repertoires to cytomegalovirus serostatus.

Beyond this particular receptor, the publication reports: Linkage disequilibrium might explain the correlated functional status among segregating V segments, but an unknown experimental factor could not be ruled out. Roughly uniform sequencing depth across donors was assumed in presence/absence analyses, although this assumption may not hold. When HLA alleles, especially DR and DQ, strongly co-occurred, TCR associations were difficult to assign to individual alleles. According to the authors, the approach could potentially be generalized to other disease states and immunological phenotypes. A later analysis found that HLA-associated TCR beta chains were more clonally expanded and had lower generation probabilities than equally common non-associated chains. The earlier analysis of fewer than 750 of the donors excluded around 17 rarely observed V segments, including chromosome 9 orphons, because counts were too low. A later genetic analysis associated a missense DCLRE1C variant with V-gene and J-gene trimming of TCR beta chains, and an independent cohort replicated the association. A total of some 180 TCR beta chains were listed by the study as associated with cytomegalovirus. A later analysis found that most CMV-associated TCR beta chains appeared HLA-restricted, with HLA associations seemingly driven largely by CMV exposure. Because the 87-base-pair reads could not distinguish some IMGT-functional V segments, including TRBV6-2 and TRBV6-3, those segments were excluded. Specific HLA alleles were associated with around 18,000 TCR beta sequences at a false discovery rate of 0.05 in a later analysis. A further reported finding was that TCR beta sequences accurately predicted the HLA-A and HLA-B alleles for most subjects in the first cohort. According to a later genetic analysis, donors in an Asian-associated ancestry cluster had fewer N-insertions in productive TCRs than the approximately 650-donor mean. The classifier was reported to diagnose cytomegalovirus status with high specificity and sensitivity in both the original cohort and the validation cohort. For the cohort, immune exposure information was limited to CMV serostatus. In a later analysis, TCR association rates were found to vary across HLA loci, with the most associated TCRs seen for DRB1 alleles and the fewest for HLA-C alleles. In vitro tests confirmed that a few of the cytomegalovirus-associated TCR beta chains recognize cytomegalovirus antigens. A cluster of highly shared sequence variants was judged likely to be a technical artifact of the sequencing pipeline. Because some donors lacked HLA typing at each locus, the association tests relied only on the typed subset. In a later analysis, several top co-occurrence clusters were reported to appear linked to parvovirus B19, influenza, CMV and Epstein-Barr virus. Most TCR sequences were observed very rarely across donors, whereas some public TCRs were present in many individuals. In an earlier analysis of 500 to 650 of the donors, most TCR beta V segments appeared in productive rearrangements about 87% or about 30% of the time, broadly matching IMGT annotations. In this cohort, only TCR beta chains were sequenced, and detectable features were limited by the absence of alpha or paired-chain data.

The receptor library was made with the immunoSEQ multiplex PCR assay. For the multiplex PCR, a mixture combining 60 forward primers for TCR Vbeta segments and 13 reverse primers for TCR Jbeta segments was used. Amplification of the CDR3 region of rearranged TCR beta genes was performed with a multiplex PCR assay on genomic DNA. The amplified TCR beta libraries were sequenced on the Illumina HiSeq System as 87-base-pair reads. Per the original workflow: A later analysis counted 75 million to 100 million unique TCR beta chains across the 550 to 700 repertoires, and 10 million to 11 million of these chains were shared by at least two donors. A nearest-neighbor algorithm error-corrected the raw reads and collapsed the reads into unique sequences, merging closely related sequences to remove PCR and sequencing errors. V, D and J gene segments were assigned by aligning CDR3 sequences to IMGT reference sequences. Each retained sequence needed at least a six-nucleotide match to both a V gene segment and a J gene segment. A rearrangement counted as productive if the CDR3 had no stop codons and remained in frame with V and J, and every other rearrangement counted as non-productive. Following IMGT convention, CDR3 was defined as the stretch from the second conserved V-encoded cysteine up to the conserved J-encoded phenylalanine. In an earlier analysis of some 550 of the donors, sequences lacking an unambiguous match to a single V gene segment were excluded. In an earlier analysis of 587 of the donors, V segments were called functional above 56.7% productive rearrangements and were called segregating when the between-donor standard deviation exceeded 5%. A statistical classification framework was developed to diagnose cytomegalovirus status using the catalog of TCR beta chain sequences. A later analysis assigned V and J genes by comparing TCR nucleotide sequences with IMGT/GENE-DB human TR gene sequences. In a later analysis, CDR3 sequences and most-parsimonious VDJ recombination scenarios were assigned using the TCRdist pipeline. In a later analysis, every TCR beta chain was defined by the combination of its CDR3 amino acid sequence and its V-gene family, and reads without a unique V-gene family were dropped. To address suspected cross-contamination and a sequencing artifact, a later analysis removed roughly 640 highly shared, low-generation-probability nucleotide sequences. In a later analysis, a clonal expansion index for each public chain was calculated from normalized within-repertoire ranks of inferred template counts. Generation probabilities in a later analysis came from a VDJ recombination model fitted to out-of-frame rearrangements, and those results were checked against IGoR. In a later analysis, TCR-TCR, TCR-HLA and TCR-CMV co-occurrence was scored with hypergeometric tests, and a repertoire-size bias correction was applied to TCR pairs. A later analysis estimated false discovery rates by permuting HLA or CMV assignments 20 times. In a later analysis, co-occurring TCRs were grouped using DBSCAN, with TCRdist sequence similarity added in when clustering inside HLA-allele-positive subsets. Co-occurrence clustering excluded repertoires with fewer than 30,000 or more than 120,000 public chains, plus five with anomalous nucleotide sharing. TCRdb retrieved this table from immuneACCESS and kept in-frame rearrangements only. Not all clones are present; in checked studies, unresolved V genes account for under half, and no reason is known for the remainder. The V and J calls and clone size were taken over from that table, and D and trimming were inferred from the DNA. Here the sample has 90,000 to 120,000 clones; around three quarters occur a single time. 4.2% of the sample belongs to the ten largest clones.

Germline trimming amounts to 4 bases on V and 5 bases on J, with 5 as the count of junction bases outside the gene matches. The germline V gene yields LGHNA for CDR1 and YNFKEQ for CDR2. The CDR3 spans 16 residues, from the cysteine through the phenylalanine. Only the CDR3 part of the read is kept: 48 bases, read in frame from the first base. The TCR originated in a male donor in good health and CMV-seronegative. The sequenced sample was PBMCs. Recombination linked TRBV4-2 to TRBJ2-1; 13 bases in the middle match TRBD2. The CDR3 amino acid sequence is: CASSLWTSGRNNEQFF. In nucleotide form, the sequence is TGTGCCAGCAGCCTATGGACTAGCGGGAGAAACAATGAGCAGTTCTTC.